Sequencing of this T cell receptor (beta chain) was carried out in a study of T cell repertoires in aging, cancer and after chemotherapy. General study results and limits: Age-matched healthy donors had significantly more diverse, less clonal blood TCR repertoires than untreated cancer patients. Across the chemotherapy interval, each cancer cohort showed higher median generation probability, suggesting thymic rebound.

A mixed TRB-A/B primer pool amplified rearranged TRB by multiplex touch-down PCR. In TCRdb, the multiplex PCR reads were re-called with MiXCR into one record per CDR3 protein. The sample shows 2,000 to 2,500 distinct CDR3 sequences, under 30% of them seen only once. In its sample, this clonotype ranks as medium-sized. Its antigen is currently unknown. Germline CDR1 is MNHNS and CDR2 is SASEGT. The CDR3 runs 19 residues. Unmatched junction bases numbered 11, after V lost 7 bases and J lost 1 base. Amplification of TCR beta used genomic DNA extracted from peripheral blood. The sequenced sample consisted of blood. This chain connects TRBV6-1 to TRBJ2-1, with 15 bases fitting TRBD2. This TCR came from a human donor with a solid tumor. The CDR3 protein is CASTQGLAGGGWSYNEQFF. DNA for the CDR3: TGTGCCAGCACCCAAGGACTAGCGGGAGGGGGATGGTCCTACAATGAGCAGTTCTTC.